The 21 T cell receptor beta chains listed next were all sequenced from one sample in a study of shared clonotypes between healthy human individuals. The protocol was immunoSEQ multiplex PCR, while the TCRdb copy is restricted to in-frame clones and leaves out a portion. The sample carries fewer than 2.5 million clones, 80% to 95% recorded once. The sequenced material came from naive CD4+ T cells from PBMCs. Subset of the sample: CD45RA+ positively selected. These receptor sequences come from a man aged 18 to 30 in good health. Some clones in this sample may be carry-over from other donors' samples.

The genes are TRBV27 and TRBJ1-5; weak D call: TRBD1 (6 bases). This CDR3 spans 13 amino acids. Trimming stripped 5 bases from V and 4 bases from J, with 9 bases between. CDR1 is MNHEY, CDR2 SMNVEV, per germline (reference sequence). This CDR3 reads CASSIDRNQPQHF. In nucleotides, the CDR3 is TGTGCCAGCAGTATCGACAGGAATCAGCCCCAGCATTTT.

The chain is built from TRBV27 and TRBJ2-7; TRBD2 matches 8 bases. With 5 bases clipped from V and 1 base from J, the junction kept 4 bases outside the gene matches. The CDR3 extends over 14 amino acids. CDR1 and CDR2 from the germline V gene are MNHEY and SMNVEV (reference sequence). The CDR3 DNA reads TGTGCCAGCAGTCGCGGGGGGCGGTCCTACGAGCAGTACTTC. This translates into CASSRGGRSYEQYF.

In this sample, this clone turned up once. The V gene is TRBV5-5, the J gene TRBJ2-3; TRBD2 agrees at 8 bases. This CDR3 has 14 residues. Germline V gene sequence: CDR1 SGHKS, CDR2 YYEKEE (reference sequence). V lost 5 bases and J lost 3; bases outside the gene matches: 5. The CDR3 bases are TGTGCCAGCAGTGGACTAGCATTTACAGATACGCAGTATTTT. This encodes CASSGLAFTDTQYF.

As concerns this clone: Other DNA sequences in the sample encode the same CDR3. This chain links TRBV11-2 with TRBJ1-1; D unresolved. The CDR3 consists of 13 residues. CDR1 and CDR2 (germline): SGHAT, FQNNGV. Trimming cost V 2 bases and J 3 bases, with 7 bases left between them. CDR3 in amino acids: CASSLWVDTEAFF. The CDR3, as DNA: TGTGCCAGCAGCTTATGGGTGGACACTGAAGCTTTCTTT.

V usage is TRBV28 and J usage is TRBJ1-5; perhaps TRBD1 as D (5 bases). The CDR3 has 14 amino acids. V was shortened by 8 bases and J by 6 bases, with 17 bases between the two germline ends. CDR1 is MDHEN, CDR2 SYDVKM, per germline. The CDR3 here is CASRRFGGSQPQHF. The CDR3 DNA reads TGTGCCAGCCGTCGGTTCGGGGGGAGTCAGCCCCAGCATTTT.

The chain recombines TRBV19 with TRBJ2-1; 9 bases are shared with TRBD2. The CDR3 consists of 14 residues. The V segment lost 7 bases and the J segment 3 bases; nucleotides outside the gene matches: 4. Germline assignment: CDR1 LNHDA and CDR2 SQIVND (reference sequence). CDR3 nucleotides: TGTGCCAGTACTAGGCGGGAGGGCTACAATGAGCAGTTCTTC. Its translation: CASTRREGYNEQFF.

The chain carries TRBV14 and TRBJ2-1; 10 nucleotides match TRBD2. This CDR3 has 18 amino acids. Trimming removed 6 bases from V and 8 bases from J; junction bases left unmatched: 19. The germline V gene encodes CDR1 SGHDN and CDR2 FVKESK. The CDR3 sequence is CASRRTSGRGGGSHEQFF. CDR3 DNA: TGTGCCAGCAGACGGACTAGCGGCAGAGGGGGGGGCTCTCATGAGCAGTTCTTC.

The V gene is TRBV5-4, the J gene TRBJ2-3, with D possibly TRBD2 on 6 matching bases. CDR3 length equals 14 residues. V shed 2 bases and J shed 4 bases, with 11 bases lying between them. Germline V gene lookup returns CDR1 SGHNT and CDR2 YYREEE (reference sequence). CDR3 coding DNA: TGTGCCAGCAGCTTTCCTAGCGAGGCAGATACGCAGTATTTT. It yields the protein CASSFPSEADTQYF.

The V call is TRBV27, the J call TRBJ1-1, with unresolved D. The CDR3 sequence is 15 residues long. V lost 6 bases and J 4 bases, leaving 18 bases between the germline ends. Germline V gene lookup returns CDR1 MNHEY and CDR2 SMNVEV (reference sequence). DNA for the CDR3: TGTGCCAGCAGGCAAGCTAGACCGCCCCTCACTGAAGCTTTCTTT. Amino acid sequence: CASRQARPPLTEAFF.

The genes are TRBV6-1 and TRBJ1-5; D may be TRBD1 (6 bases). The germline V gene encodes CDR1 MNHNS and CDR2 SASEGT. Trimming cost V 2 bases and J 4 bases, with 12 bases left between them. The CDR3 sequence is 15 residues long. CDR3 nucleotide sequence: TGTGCCAGCAGTGAATACGGGACACGGAATCAGCCCCAGCATTTT. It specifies CASSEYGTRNQPQHF.

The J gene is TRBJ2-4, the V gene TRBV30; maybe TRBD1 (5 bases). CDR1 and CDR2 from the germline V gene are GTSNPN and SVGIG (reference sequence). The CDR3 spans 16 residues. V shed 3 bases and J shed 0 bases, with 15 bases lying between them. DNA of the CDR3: TGTGCCTGGAGCCCCAGGGCGCAACTAGCCAAAAACATTCAGTACTTC. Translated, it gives CAWSPRAQLAKNIQYF.

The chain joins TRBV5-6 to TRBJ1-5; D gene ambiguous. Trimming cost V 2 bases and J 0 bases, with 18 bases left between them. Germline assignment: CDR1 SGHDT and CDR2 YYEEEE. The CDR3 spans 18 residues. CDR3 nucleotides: TGTGCCAGCAGCTTTGTTGTGGCAGAACGAATTAGCAATCAGCCCCAGCATTTT. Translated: CASSFVVAERISNQPQHF.

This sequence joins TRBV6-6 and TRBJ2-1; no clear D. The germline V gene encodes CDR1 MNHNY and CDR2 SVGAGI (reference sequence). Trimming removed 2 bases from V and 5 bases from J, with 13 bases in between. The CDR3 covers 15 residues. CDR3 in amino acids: CASSYVTPRNNEQFF. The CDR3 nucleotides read TGTGCCAGCAGTTACGTCACGCCCCGCAACAATGAGCAGTTCTTC.

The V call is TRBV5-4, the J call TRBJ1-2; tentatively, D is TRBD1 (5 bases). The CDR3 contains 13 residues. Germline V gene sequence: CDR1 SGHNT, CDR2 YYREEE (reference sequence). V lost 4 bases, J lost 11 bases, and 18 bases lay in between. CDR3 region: CASSLGTEPGYTF. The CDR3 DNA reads TGTGCCAGCAGCCTAGGGACCGAGCCTGGGTACACCTTC.

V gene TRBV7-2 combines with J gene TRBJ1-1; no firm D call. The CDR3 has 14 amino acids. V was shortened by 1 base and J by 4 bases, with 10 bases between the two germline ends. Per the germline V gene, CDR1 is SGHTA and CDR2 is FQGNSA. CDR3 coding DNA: TGTGCCAGCAGCTTAGGACTCGGTTTCACTGAAGCTTTCTTT. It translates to CASSLGLGFTEAFF.

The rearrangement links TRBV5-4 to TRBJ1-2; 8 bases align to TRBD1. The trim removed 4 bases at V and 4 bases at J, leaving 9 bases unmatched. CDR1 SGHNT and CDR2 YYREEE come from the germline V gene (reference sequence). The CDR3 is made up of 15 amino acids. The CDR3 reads CASSTTTGDLYGYTF. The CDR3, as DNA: TGTGCCAGCAGCACGACGACAGGGGACCTCTATGGCTACACCTTC.

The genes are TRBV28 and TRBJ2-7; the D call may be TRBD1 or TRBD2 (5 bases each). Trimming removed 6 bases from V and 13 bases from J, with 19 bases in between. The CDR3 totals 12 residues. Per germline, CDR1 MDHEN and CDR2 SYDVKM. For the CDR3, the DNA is TGTGCCAGCAGGACAGAAAGACGGGGCCAATACTTC. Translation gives CASRTERRGQYF.

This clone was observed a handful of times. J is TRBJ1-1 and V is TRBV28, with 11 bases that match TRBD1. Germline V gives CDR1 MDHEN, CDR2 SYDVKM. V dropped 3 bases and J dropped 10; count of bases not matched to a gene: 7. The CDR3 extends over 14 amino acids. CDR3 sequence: CASSFPGQGESAFF. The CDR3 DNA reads TGTGCCAGCAGTTTCCCGGGACAGGGGGAATCAGCTTTCTTT.

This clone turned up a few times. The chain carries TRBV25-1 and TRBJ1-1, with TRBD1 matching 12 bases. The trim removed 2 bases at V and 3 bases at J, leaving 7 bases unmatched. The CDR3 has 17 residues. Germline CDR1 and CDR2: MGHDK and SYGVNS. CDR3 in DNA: TGTGCCAGCAGTGAAGTTCACGGGACAGGGGGCCACACTGAAGCTTTCTTT. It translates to CASSEVHGTGGHTEAFF.

The CDR3: CSSKRAGELFF. The CDR3 DNA follows: TGCAGTTCGAAACGGGCCGGGGAGCTGTTTTTT. The J gene is TRBJ2-2, the V gene TRBV20-1; unclear D gene. V was cut by 8 bases and J by 6 bases, with 10 bases left in between. The germline V gene encodes CDR1 DFQATT and CDR2 SNEGSKA (reference sequence). This CDR3 has 11 residues.

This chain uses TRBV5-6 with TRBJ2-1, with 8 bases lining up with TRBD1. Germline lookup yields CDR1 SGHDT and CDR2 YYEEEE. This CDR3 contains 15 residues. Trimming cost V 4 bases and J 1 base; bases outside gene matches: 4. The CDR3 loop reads CASSIRQGSYNEQFF. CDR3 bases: TGTGCCAGCAGCATTCGACAGGGGTCCTACAATGAGCAGTTCTTC.